A single sample gave rise to the 10 T cell receptor beta chains below, sequenced in a study of technical replicates of blood from a few donors. Some clones are missing from TCRdb's copy, which holds only in-frame ones; the method was immunoSEQ multiplex PCR. The data hold tens of thousands of clones, with 90% to 97% observed a single time. What was sequenced was T cells isolated from PBMCs. All receptors derive from a human donor in good health.

The J gene is TRBJ2-7, the V gene TRBV29-1; maybe TRBD2 (6 bases). The CDR3 is 17 amino acids. V lost 4 bases to trimming and J lost 2 bases, with 24 bases between them. Germline-derived CDR1 and CDR2 are SQVTM and ANQGSEA. CDR3 loop: CSVVASGRYRITYEQYF. Here the CDR3 DNA reads TGCAGCGTTGTAGCCAGCGGGCGTTACAGAATCACCTACGAGCAGTACTTC.

The chain employs TRBV14 and TRBJ2-7; D perhaps matches TRBD2 (5 bases). Trimming took off 0 bases at V and 2 bases at J, with 8 bases between the two ends. Germline CDR1 is SGHDN and CDR2 is FVKESK. This CDR3 is 14 amino acids long. CDR3 nucleotides: TGTGCCAGCAGCCAAGATCGGGGTACCTACGAGCAGTACTTC. Protein sequence: CASSQDRGTYEQYF.

The chain joins TRBV5-1 to TRBJ2-7, with a tentative D call TRBD1 (6 bases). CDR1 SGHRS and CDR2 YFSETQ come from the germline V gene. The CDR3 contains 12 residues. V was cut by 6 bases and J by 1 base, with 8 bases left in between. This CDR3 reads CASKGDSYEQYF. For the CDR3, the DNA is TGCGCCAGCAAGGGGGATTCCTACGAGCAGTACTTC.

The chain combines TRBV7-8 with TRBJ2-5; 7 bases line up with TRBD1. V trimming: 6 bases; J trimming: 8 bases; junction bases outside the gene matches: 12. This CDR3 comprises 14 residues. Germline assignment: CDR1 SGHVS and CDR2 FQNEAQ. The CDR3 sequence is CASSHGTDLVTQYF. DNA for the CDR3: TGTGCCAGCAGTCACGGGACAGACCTGGTTACCCAGTACTTC. Looking up the rest from reference TRBV7-8 and TRBJ2-5 gives the full variable domain: GAGVSQSPRYKVAKRGQDVALRCDPISGHVSLFWYQQALGQGPEFLTYFQNEAQLDKSGLPSDRFFAERPEGSVSTLKIQRTQQEDSAVYLCASSHGTDLVTQYFGPGTRLLVL.

This chain connects TRBV19 to TRBJ2-7, with D perhaps matching TRBD1 (5 bases). Germline CDR1 LNHDA, CDR2 SQIVND (reference sequence). The CDR3 spans 14 residues. Trimming stripped 5 bases from V and 2 bases from J, with 13 bases between. Written as DNA, the CDR3 is TGTGCCAGTAGTGTAACAGGTACGCCCTACGAGCAGTACTTC. Translating gives CASSVTGTPYEQYF.

V gene TRBV6-1 combines with J gene TRBJ1-4, with D hard to call. Trimming removed 0 bases from V and 16 bases from J, with 9 bases in between. The CDR3 is made up of 11 amino acids. Looked up from germline, CDR1 is MNHNS and CDR2 is SASEGT. CDR3 nucleotide sequence: TGTGCCAGCAGTGAAGCTAGCGGGGAGTTTTTT. Encoded protein: CASSEASGEFF.

This clone was counted a single time. The chain combines TRBV4-1 with TRBJ2-1; 11 bases line up with TRBD2. Unmatched junction bases numbered 7, after V lost 1 base and J lost 8 bases. The germline gives CDR1 MGHRA, CDR2 YSYEKL. This CDR3 is built from 16 residues. CDR3 sequence: CASSQVTSGSVYEQFF. For the CDR3, the DNA is TGCGCCAGCAGCCAAGTTACTAGCGGGAGTGTCTATGAGCAGTTCTTC.

The CDR3 protein is CAWSVWVAGGEEQYF. In DNA form, the CDR3 reads TGTGCCTGGAGTGTATGGGTAGCGGGGGGTGAAGAGCAGTACTTC. V and J are TRBV30 and TRBJ2-7, with TRBD2 matching over 10 bases. This CDR3 has 15 residues. Germline V gene data show CDR1 as GTSNPN and CDR2 as SVGIG (reference sequence). Trimming removed 0 bases from V and 7 bases from J; junction bases left unmatched: 9. Supplemented by reference TRBV30 and TRBJ2-7, the full variable domain reads SQTIHQWPATLVQPVGSPLSLECTVEGTSNPNLYWYRQAAGRGLQLLFYSVGIGQISSEVPQNLSASRPQDRQFILSSKKLLLSDSGFYLCAWSVWVAGGEEQYFGPGTRLTVT.

The chain couples TRBV2 to TRBJ1-4; D might be TRBD1 (5 bases). The length of the CDR3 is 13 residues. The germline V gene has CDR1 SNHLY and CDR2 FYNNEI. V lost 3 bases, J lost 7 bases, and 9 bases lay in between. In nucleotides, the CDR3 is TGTGCCAGCAGTGACGGACACGGTGAAAAACTGTTTTTT. Translating it yields CASSDGHGEKLFF.

The chain recombines TRBV11-2 with TRBJ1-2, with TRBD1 as a possible D gene (6 bases). CDR1 SGHAT and CDR2 FQNNGV come from the germline V gene. There are 16 residues in the CDR3. V shed 6 bases and J shed 4 bases, with 21 bases lying between them. The CDR3 DNA is TGTGCCAGCAGACCTGGTCGGGGGGGGGCAGCCTATGGCTACACCTTC. As protein: CASRPGRGGAAYGYTF.